This T cell receptor beta chain was observed in a study of T cell responses to AZD1222 COVID-19 vaccine. Only in-frame clones appear in the TCRdb table, and some are missing; sequencing was by immunoSEQ multiplex PCR. There are some 250,000 clones in the sample; approximately 94% occur only once, and 0.55% lies in the top ten. This CDR3 has 14 residues. Germline CDR1 SGDLS, CDR2 YYNGEE. V lost 2 bases and J 5 bases, leaving 13 bases between the germline ends. On this clone itself: Antigen specificity is unknown.

Overall study findings and caveats: The donors showed a predominance of white British ancestry and of females, with possible underestimation of clonal diversity. No repertoire was sampled before or during the peak T cell response, only after it.

This clonotype originated in an adult who received the AZD1222 COVID-19 vaccine. The sequencing used peripheral blood, collected 28 days after the second AZD1222 dose. V is TRBV9 and J is TRBJ1-1, with D hard to call. This chain's CDR3 is CASSVSRLGTEAFF. CDR3 in DNA: TGTGCCAGCAGCGTGAGCCGACTCGGGACTGAAGCTTTCTTT. Full variable domain (rest looked up from reference TRBV9 and TRBJ1-1): DSGVTQTPKHLITATGQRVTLRCSPRSGDLSVYWYQQSLDQGLQFLIQYYNGEERAKGNILERFSAQQFPDLHSELNLSSLELGDSALYFCASSVSRLGTEAFFGQGTRLTVV.